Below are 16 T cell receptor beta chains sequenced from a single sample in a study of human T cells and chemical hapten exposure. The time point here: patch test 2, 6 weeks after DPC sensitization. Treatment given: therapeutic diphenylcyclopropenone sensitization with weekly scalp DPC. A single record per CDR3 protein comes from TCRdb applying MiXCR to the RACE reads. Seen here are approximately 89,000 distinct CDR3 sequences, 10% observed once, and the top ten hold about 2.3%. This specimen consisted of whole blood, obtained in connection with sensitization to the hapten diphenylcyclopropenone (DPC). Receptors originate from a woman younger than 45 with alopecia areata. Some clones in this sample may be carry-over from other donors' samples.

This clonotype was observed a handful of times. The CDR3 sequence: CSASWQGQETQYF. Here the CDR3 DNA reads TGCAGTGCTAGTTGGCAGGGGCAAGAGACCCAGTACTTC. The chain is built from TRBV20-1 and TRBJ2-5; possible D gene TRBD1, 6 bases. The CDR3 sequence is 13 residues long. The V end lost 3 bases, the J end lost 2 bases, and 10 bases lay between the germline ends. CDR1 is DFQATT and CDR2 is SNEGSKA in the germline V gene (reference sequence).

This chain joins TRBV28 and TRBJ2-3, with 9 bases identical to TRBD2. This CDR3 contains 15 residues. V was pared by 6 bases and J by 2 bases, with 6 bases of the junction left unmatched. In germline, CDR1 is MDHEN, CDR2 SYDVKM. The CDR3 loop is CASSPAGGPTDTQYF. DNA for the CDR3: TGTGCCAGCAGCCCAGCGGGGGGCCCCACAGATACGCAGTATTTT.

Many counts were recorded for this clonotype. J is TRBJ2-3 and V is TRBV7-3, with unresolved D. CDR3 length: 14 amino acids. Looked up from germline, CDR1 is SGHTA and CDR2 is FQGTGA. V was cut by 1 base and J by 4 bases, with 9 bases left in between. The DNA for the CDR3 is TGTGCCAGCAGCTTAAGTTTACTCGCAGATACGCAGTATTTT. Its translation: CASSLSLLADTQYF.

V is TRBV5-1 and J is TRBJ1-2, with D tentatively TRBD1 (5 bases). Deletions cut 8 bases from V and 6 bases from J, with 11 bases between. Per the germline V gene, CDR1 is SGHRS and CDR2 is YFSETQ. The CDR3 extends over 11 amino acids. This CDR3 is CASGGSDGYTF. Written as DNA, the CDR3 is TGCGCCAGTGGGGGAAGCGATGGCTACACCTTC.

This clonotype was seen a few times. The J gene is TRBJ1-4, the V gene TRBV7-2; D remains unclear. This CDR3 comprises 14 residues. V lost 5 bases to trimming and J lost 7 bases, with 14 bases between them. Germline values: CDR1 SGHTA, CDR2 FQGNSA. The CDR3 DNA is TGTGCCAGCAGCGCGGTAGCGGGGAGTGAAAAACTGTTTTTT. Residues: CASSAVAGSEKLFF.

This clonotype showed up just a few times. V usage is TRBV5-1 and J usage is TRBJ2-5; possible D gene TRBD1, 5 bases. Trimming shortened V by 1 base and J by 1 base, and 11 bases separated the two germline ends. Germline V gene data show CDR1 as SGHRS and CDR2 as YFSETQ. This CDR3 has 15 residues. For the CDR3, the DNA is TGCGCCAGCAGCTTGATCCAGGGCCGCCAAGAGACCCAGTACTTC. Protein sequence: CASSLIQGRQETQYF.

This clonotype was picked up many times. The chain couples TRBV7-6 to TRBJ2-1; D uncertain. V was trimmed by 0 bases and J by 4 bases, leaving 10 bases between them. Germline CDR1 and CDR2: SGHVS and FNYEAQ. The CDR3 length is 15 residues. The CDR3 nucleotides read TGTGCCAGCAGCTTAGCAGGTCGCCTGTACAATGAGCAGTTCTTC. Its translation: CASSLAGRLYNEQFF.

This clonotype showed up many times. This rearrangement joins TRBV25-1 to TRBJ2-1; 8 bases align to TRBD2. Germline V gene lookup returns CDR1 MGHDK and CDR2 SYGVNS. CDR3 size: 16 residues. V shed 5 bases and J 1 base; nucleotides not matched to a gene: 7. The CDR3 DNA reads TGTGCCAGCAGTCGGCCGGGACTAGTTTCCTACAATGAGCAGTTCTTC. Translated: CASSRPGLVSYNEQFF.

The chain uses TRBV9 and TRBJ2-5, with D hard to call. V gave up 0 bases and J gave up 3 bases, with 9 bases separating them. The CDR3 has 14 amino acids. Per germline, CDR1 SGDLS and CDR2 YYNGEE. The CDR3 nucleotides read TGTGCCAGCAGCGTAGATAGGGCCGAAGAGACCCAGTACTTC. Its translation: CASSVDRAEETQYF.

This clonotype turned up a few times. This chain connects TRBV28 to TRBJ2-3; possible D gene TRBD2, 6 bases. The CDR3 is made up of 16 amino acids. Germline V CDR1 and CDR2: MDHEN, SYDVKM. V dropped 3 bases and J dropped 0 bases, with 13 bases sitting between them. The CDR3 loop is CASSFKRVPSTDTQYF. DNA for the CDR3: TGTGCCAGCAGTTTCAAGCGGGTGCCTAGCACAGATACGCAGTATTTT.

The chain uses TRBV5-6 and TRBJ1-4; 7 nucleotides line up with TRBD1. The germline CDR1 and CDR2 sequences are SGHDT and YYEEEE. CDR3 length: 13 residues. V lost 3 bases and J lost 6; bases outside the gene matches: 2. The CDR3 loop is CASSSGQHEKLFF. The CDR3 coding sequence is TGTGCCAGCAGCTCGGGACAGCATGAAAAACTGTTTTTT.

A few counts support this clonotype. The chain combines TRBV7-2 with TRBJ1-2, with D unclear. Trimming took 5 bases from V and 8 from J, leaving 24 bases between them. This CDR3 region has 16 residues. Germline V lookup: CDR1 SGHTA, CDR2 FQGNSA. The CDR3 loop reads CASSDGGGGRSWGYTF. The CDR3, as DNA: TGTGCCAGCAGCGACGGAGGCGGCGGCCGCTCTTGGGGCTACACCTTC.

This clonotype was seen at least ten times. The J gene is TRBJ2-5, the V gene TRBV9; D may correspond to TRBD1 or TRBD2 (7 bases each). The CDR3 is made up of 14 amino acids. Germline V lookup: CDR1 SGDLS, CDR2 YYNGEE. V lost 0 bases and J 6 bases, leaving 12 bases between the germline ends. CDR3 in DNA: TGTGCCAGCAGCGTAGACAGGGGAGGGAAGACCCAGTACTTC. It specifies CASSVDRGGKTQYF.

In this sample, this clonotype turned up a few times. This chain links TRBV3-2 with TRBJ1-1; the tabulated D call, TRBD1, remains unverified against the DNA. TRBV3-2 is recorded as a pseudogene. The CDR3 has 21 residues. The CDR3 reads CASNPVHPKPGQLPLLAEAFF. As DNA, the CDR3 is TGTGCCAGCAACCCAGTTCACCCGAAACCGGGACAGCTTCCTTTACTCGCTGAAGCTTTCTTT.

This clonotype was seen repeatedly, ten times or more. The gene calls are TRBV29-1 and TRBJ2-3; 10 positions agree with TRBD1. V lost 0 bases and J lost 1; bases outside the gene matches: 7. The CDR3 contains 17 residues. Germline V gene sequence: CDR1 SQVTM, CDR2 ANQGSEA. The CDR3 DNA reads TGCAGCGTTGAAGAGACAAGACAGGGGGCAGGCACAGATACGCAGTATTTT. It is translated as CSVEETRQGAGTDTQYF.

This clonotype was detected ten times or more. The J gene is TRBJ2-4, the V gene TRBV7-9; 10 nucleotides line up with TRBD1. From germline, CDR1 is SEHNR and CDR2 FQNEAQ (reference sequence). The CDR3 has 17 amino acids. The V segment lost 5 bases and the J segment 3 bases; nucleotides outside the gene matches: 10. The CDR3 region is CASSVRPGQGNKNIQYF. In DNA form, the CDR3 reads TGTGCCAGCAGCGTTAGACCGGGACAGGGGAACAAAAACATTCAGTACTTC. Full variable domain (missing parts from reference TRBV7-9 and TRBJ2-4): DTGVSQNPRHKITKRGQNVTFRCDPISEHNRLYWYRQTLGQGPEFLTYFQNEAQLEKSRLLSDRFSAERPKGSFSTLEIQRTEQGDSAMYLCASSVRPGQGNKNIQYFGAGTRLSVL.